This T cell receptor beta chain was documented in a study of shared clonotypes between healthy human individuals. Study-level points and caveats: Inspection by rarefaction showed sorted-subset sequencing to be incomplete despite large depth.

The CDR3 spans 13 residues. V was pared by 2 bases and J by 5 bases, with 9 bases between. Germline V gene lookup returns CDR1 MGHRA and CDR2 YSYEKL. TCRdb's copy holds only in-frame clones and misses some; the assay was immunoSEQ multiplex PCR. This table has 400,000 to 600,000 clones, 95% to 96% appearing once. Only Caucasian adults living in Nashville, Tennessee made up the donor group. Note on this clone: The target antigen is unknown.

This clonotype was obtained from a woman aged 25 to 45 in good health. The sample was naive CD4+ T cells sorted from blood. Subset of the sample: CD45RA+ positively selected. This rearrangement joins TRBV4-1 to TRBJ2-5; no reliable D call. The CDR3, as DNA: TGCGCCAGCAGCCAACTCCTGACGGAGACCCAGTACTTC. It is translated as CASSQLLTETQYF.